A selection of T cell receptor beta chains follows, all from one sample in a study of Ad26.COV2.S vaccination and SARS-CoV-2 variants. Repertoires were generated with immunoSEQ multiplex PCR, while TCRdb's copy carries only in-frame clones and drops some. The sample includes over 110,000 clones, 86% of them seen just once. Material: peripheral blood, obtained after recovery from COVID-19. The origin of the receptors is a human donor who had recovered from COVID-19. The CDR3 runs from the conserved cysteine through the conserved F or W. The D gene is left open where the match is weak. A row's size may be missing; if present it is once, few, many or a size class.

V gene	J gene	CDR3 length	D gene	clone size	CDR3 protein	CDR3 DNA
TRBV4-1	TRBJ1-6	17	TRBD1	-	CASSQEAGTGGPSPLHF	TGCGCCAGCAGCCAAGAAGCCGGGACAGGGGGACCCTCACCCCTCCACTTT
TRBV27	TRBJ2-2	14	-	-	CASSWAANTGELFF	TGTGCCAGCAGTTGGGCAGCGAACACCGGGGAGCTGTTTTTT
TRBV27	TRBJ1-3	13	TRBD1	-	CASSSTGGVPIYF	TGTGCCAGCAGTTCTACAGGGGGAGTCCCCATATATTTT
TRBV5-4	TRBJ2-7	12	-	-	CASSQPNYEQYF	TGTGCCAGCAGCCAGCCGAACTACGAGCAGTACTTC
TRBV11-2	TRBJ2-3	14	-	-	CASSPGGSTDTQYF	TGTGCCAGCAGCCCTGGGGGGAGCACAGATACGCAGTATTTT
TRBV2	TRBJ2-1	16	TRBD1	-	CASSTPRDRKNNEQFF	TGTGCCAGCAGTACCCCTCGGGACAGGAAAAACAATGAGCAGTTCTTC
TRBV6-6	TRBJ1-5	14	-	-	CASSLIGGYQPQHF	TGTGCCAGCAGTTTGATTGGGGGGTATCAGCCCCAGCATTTT
TRBV2	TRBJ1-2	14	-	-	CASSGRGADYGYTF	TGTGCCAGCAGCGGTCGAGGGGCAGACTATGGCTACACCTTC
TRBV30	TRBJ1-5	14	-	-	CAWSVTVGNQPQHF	TGTGCCTGGAGTGTGACAGTCGGCAATCAGCCCCAGCATTTT
TRBV2	TRBJ1-6	14	-	few	CASSEHQANSPLHF	TGTGCCAGCAGTGAACACCAGGCTAATTCACCCCTCCACTTT